Reported below is one T cell receptor (beta chain). These data originate in a study of control samples from healthy donors and cancer patients. Sequencing used immunoSEQ multiplex PCR; TCRdb keeps in-frame clones, though not all of them. The sample shows about 150,000 clones, roughly 89% of them seen only once. The CDR3 has 14 amino acids. V lost 4 bases to trimming and J lost 2 bases, with 10 bases between them. CDR1 is SGHRS and CDR2 is YFSETQ in the germline V gene. The chain joins TRBV5-1 to TRBJ1-5, with D perhaps matching TRBD1 (5 bases). Sequenced: blood. The sequence was obtained from a man in his thirties or forties in good health. Written as DNA, the CDR3 is TGCGCCAGCAGCCCAGGGTATCGCAATCAGCCCCAGCATTTT. Its protein is CASSPGYRNQPQHF.